The 27 T cell receptor beta chains reported below all come from one sample, sequenced in a study of human T cells and chemical hapten exposure. TCRdb redid the calling of the RACE reads with MiXCR, one entry per CDR3 protein. The sample consists of around 75,000 distinct CDR3 sequences, 12% of them appearing once. The time point denotes: patch test 1, 2 weeks after DPC sensitization. Regarding treatment: therapeutic diphenylcyclopropenone sensitization with weekly scalp DPC. Source: whole blood, taken in connection with sensitization to the hapten diphenylcyclopropenone (DPC). The receptors come from a woman aged 55-69 years with alopecia areata. Some clones in this sample may be carry-over from other donors' samples.

This rearrangement joins TRBV5-1 to TRBJ1-6; 9 nucleotides agree with TRBD1. Trimming removed 3 bases from V and 7 bases from J; junction bases left unmatched: 2. Germline-derived CDR1 and CDR2 are SGHRS and YFSETQ. CDR3 length: 14 residues. This chain's CDR3 is CASSSGTGNSPLHF. The CDR3 DNA is TGCGCCAGCAGCTCCGGGACAGGGAATTCACCCCTCCACTTT.

The gene calls are TRBV21-1 and TRBJ1-4. TRBV21-1 is marked as a pseudogene. This CDR3 has 16 amino acids. This CDR3 reads CASSKPLWALCSKLFF. CDR3 nucleotides: TGTGCCAGCAGCAAACCTTTATGGGCTTTATGCAGTAAACTGTTTTTT.

The V call is TRBV29-1, the J call TRBJ1-1; possible D gene TRBD1, 5 bases. CDR3 size: 15 residues. Trimming left V 4 bases short and J 1 base short, with 16 bases between. Germline lookup yields CDR1 SQVTM and CDR2 ANQGSEA. CDR3 sequence: CSVVRGYGANTEAFF. The CDR3 nucleotides are TGCAGCGTTGTCCGTGGGTATGGGGCGAACACTGAAGCTTTCTTT. The complete variable domain, with remaining parts taken from reference TRBV29-1 and TRBJ1-1, reads SAVISQKPSRDICQRGTSLTIQCQVDSQVTMMFWYRQQPGQSLTLIATANQGSEATYESGFVIDKFPISRPNLTFSTLTVSNMSPEDSSIYLCSVVRGYGANTEAFFGQGTRLTVV.

This clonotype was counted a few times. The gene calls are TRBV12-3 or TRBV12-4 and TRBJ2-1, with a weak D call TRBD2 (6 bases). Trimming removed 0 bases from V and 4 bases from J, with 13 bases in between. The CDR3 spans 16 residues. The CDR3 protein is CASSLALGRGYNEQFF. Written as DNA, the CDR3 is TGTGCCAGCAGTTTAGCTCTGGGGCGGGGATACAATGAGCAGTTCTTC.

By proportion, this clonotype is medium-sized (0.01 to 0.1%). The chain carries TRBV2 and TRBJ2-3, with 8 bases that match TRBD2. V trimming: 6 bases; J trimming: 4 bases; junction bases outside the gene matches: 3. The CDR3 is made up of 13 amino acids. From germline, CDR1 is SNHLY and CDR2 FYNNEI. The CDR3 spells CASSGGASDTQYF. The CDR3 nucleotides are TGTGCCAGCAGCGGGGGGGCCTCAGATACGCAGTATTTT.

This chain links TRBV9 with TRBJ2-7; D unclear. The CDR3 extends over 11 amino acids. With 3 bases removed from V and 3 bases from J, the gap between germline ends came to 4 bases. Per the germline V gene, CDR1 is SGDLS and CDR2 is YYNGEE. This chain's CDR3 is CASSAGYEQYF. The DNA for the CDR3 is TGTGCCAGCAGCGCGGGCTACGAGCAGTACTTC.

This clonotype was observed many times. The chain recombines TRBV7-6 with TRBJ2-3; 7 nucleotides align to TRBD2. The germline V gene has CDR1 SGHVS and CDR2 FNYEAQ. V lost 6 bases and J lost 6; bases outside the gene matches: 12. The CDR3 has 15 residues. The CDR3, as DNA: TGTGCCAGCAGTTCGCGGGGGTCCGACTGGGATACGCAGTATTTT. Protein sequence: CASSSRGSDWDTQYF.

The chain has TRBV27 and TRBJ1-2; 9 positions match TRBD1. Germline CDR1 and CDR2: MNHEY and SMNVEV (reference sequence). This CDR3 has 13 residues. After removal of 3 bases from V and 8 bases from J, the junction contained 4 bases not matched to a gene. Here the CDR3 reads CASSFRDRAGYTF. CDR3 sequence (DNA): TGTGCCAGCAGTTTTCGGGACAGGGCGGGCTACACCTTC.

This clonotype was picked up many times. The chain recombines TRBV20-1 with TRBJ2-7; TRBD1 matches 7 bases. The CDR3 has 15 amino acids. Germline CDR1 DFQATT, CDR2 SNEGSKA (reference sequence). V lost 6 bases, J lost 3 bases, and 14 bases stayed unmatched. The CDR3 loop reads CSANNPGQTIYEQYF. CDR3 in DNA: TGCAGTGCGAACAATCCGGGACAGACCATCTACGAGCAGTACTTC.

This clonotype was recorded a few times. V gene TRBV11-2 combines with J gene TRBJ2-1; 9 nucleotides line up with TRBD2. This CDR3 region has 18 residues. Germline lookup yields CDR1 SGHAT and CDR2 FQNNGV. Trimming removed 0 bases from V and 2 bases from J; junction bases left unmatched: 8. This CDR3 is CASSLDLGLAYTYNEQFF. Written as DNA, the CDR3 is TGTGCCAGCAGCTTAGATCTGGGACTAGCATATACCTACAATGAGCAGTTCTTC.

V gene TRBV5-6 combines with J gene TRBJ2-3; the D gene is possibly TRBD1 (5 bases). The CDR3 totals 14 residues. Germline values: CDR1 SGHDT, CDR2 YYEEEE. Trimming removed 3 bases from V and 5 bases from J, with 13 bases in between. This CDR3 reads CASSSAKRGDTQYF. The CDR3, as DNA: TGTGCCAGCAGCTCAGCAAAAAGGGGAGATACGCAGTATTTT.

This clonotype was detected ten times or more. This chain uses TRBV2 with TRBJ1-2; D possibly corresponds to TRBD1 (5 bases). Trimming pared 7 bases from V and 2 bases from J, leaving 14 bases between. CDR3 length equals 14 residues. CDR1 and CDR2 (germline): SNHLY, FYNNEI. CDR3 sequence reads: CASTLTGGNYGYTF. For the CDR3, the DNA is TGTGCCAGCACCCTCACCGGGGGGAACTATGGCTACACCTTC.

V gene TRBV9 combines with J gene TRBJ2-3; the D is unclear. Trimming removed 4 bases from V and 2 bases from J, with 17 bases in between. CDR3 size: 16 residues. Germline V gene lookup returns CDR1 SGDLS and CDR2 YYNGEE. The CDR3 nucleotides are TGTGCCAGCAGCCCCCTGATGAGAGAGAACACAGATACGCAGTATTTT. Its translation: CASSPLMRENTDTQYF.

This clonotype showed up many times. CDR3 sequence reads: CASSSSRSYNEQFF. The CDR3 nucleotides read TGTGCCAGCAGTAGCAGTCGCTCCTACAATGAGCAGTTCTTC. V is TRBV25-1 and J is TRBJ2-1, with D unclear. V gave up 5 bases and J gave up 0 bases, with 8 bases separating them. The CDR3 sequence is 14 residues long. Germline lookup yields CDR1 MGHDK and CDR2 SYGVNS.

This clonotype rates as medium-sized (0.01 to 0.1%). V is TRBV6-1 and J is TRBJ1-2, with 10 bases matching TRBD1. The length of the CDR3 is 17 residues. The germline V gene encodes CDR1 MNHNS and CDR2 SASEGT. The V and J ends lost 1 base and 3 bases, in that order; junction bases with no gene match: 8. This chain's CDR3 is CASSEVEGQGSDYGYTF. The CDR3 region has the DNA TGTGCCAGCAGTGAAGTAGAGGGACAGGGGTCGGACTATGGCTACACCTTC.

The table lists this clonotype with a few counts. The chain carries TRBV9 and TRBJ1-5; 7 nucleotides agree with TRBD1. Germline CDR1 is SGDLS and CDR2 is YYNGEE. CDR3 length: 15 amino acids. The V gene end was trimmed by 0 bases and the J gene end by 5 bases; junction bases not matched to a gene: 5. The CDR3 nucleotides read TGTGCCAGCAGCGTAGGAGGGACAGAGCATCAGCCCCAGCATTTT. Translation gives CASSVGGTEHQPQHF.

The V call is TRBV7-2, the J call TRBJ2-1, with 11 bases fitting TRBD2. Germline CDR1 is SGHTA and CDR2 is FQGNSA. The J segment lost 0 bases and the V segment lost 2 bases, leaving 0 bases of the junction unmatched. The CDR3 spans 16 residues. In nucleotides, the CDR3 is TGTGCCAGCAGCTTACTAGCGGGGGGCTCCTACAATGAGCAGTTCTTC. Its protein product is CASSLLAGGSYNEQFF.

The sample holds a few counts of this clonotype. The V gene is TRBV7-2, the J gene TRBJ2-3, with TRBD2 identical over 8 bases. CDR1 SGHTA and CDR2 FQGNSA come from the germline V gene. The CDR3 runs to 15 residues. The V segment lost 1 base and the J segment 1 base; nucleotides outside the gene matches: 1. The CDR3 DNA sequence: TGTGCCAGCAGCTTAGGGCGGGGGGGCACAGATACGCAGTATTTT. As protein: CASSLGRGGTDTQYF.

The chain joins TRBV6-5 to TRBJ2-5; unclear D gene. The CDR3 is 15 amino acids. Germline V lookup: CDR1 MNHEY, CDR2 SVGAGI. Trimming removed 0 bases from V and 0 bases from J, with 8 bases in between. The CDR3 reads CASSYSLRNQETQYF. The CDR3 DNA reads TGTGCCAGCAGTTACTCTTTAAGGAACCAAGAGACCCAGTACTTC.

This clonotype occurred once. The V gene is TRBV2, the J gene TRBJ2-7; 9 bases line up with TRBD1. V was pared by 6 bases and J by 7 bases, with 7 bases of the junction left unmatched. The CDR3 runs to 13 residues. The germline CDR1 and CDR2 sequences are SNHLY and FYNNEI. The CDR3 DNA is TGTGCCAGCAGGTCGGGACAGGGTCTGGAGCAGTACTTC. It translates to CASRSGQGLEQYF.

This clonotype was recorded at least ten times. The gene calls are TRBV20-1 and TRBJ2-1, with D possibly being TRBD2 (7 bases). CDR1 is DFQATT and CDR2 is SNEGSKA in the germline V gene (reference sequence). Trimming shortened V by 1 base and J by 4 bases, and 14 bases separated the two germline ends. This CDR3 spans 15 amino acids. The CDR3 DNA reads as TGCAGTGCTAGAGGGAACGGGGGGCGTTACAATGAGCAGTTCTTC. It encodes CSARGNGGRYNEQFF.

V is TRBV4-1 and J is TRBJ1-1; D may be TRBD1 (5 bases). Germline values: CDR1 MGHRA, CDR2 YSYEKL. Trimming removed 4 bases at V and 3 bases at J, with 15 bases between. The CDR3 sequence is 15 residues long. This CDR3 is CASSLGYTGDTEAFF. The CDR3 DNA follows: TGCGCCAGCAGCCTCGGTTATACGGGGGACACTGAAGCTTTCTTT.

This chain connects TRBV18 to TRBJ1-4; D ambiguous. V was pared by 3 bases and J by 4 bases, with 9 bases between. The CDR3 spans 14 residues. The germline V gene encodes CDR1 KGHSH and CDR2 LQKENI. The CDR3 DNA follows: TGTGCCAGCTCACCGGACGGACGTAATGAAAAACTGTTTTTT. Translated: CASSPDGRNEKLFF. Together with reference TRBV18 and TRBJ1-4, the CDR3 gives the full variable domain: NAGVMQNPRHLVRRRGQEARLRCSPMKGHSHVYWYRQLPEEGLKFMVYLQKENIIDESGMPKERFSAEFPKEGPSILRIQQVVRGDSAAYFCASSPDGRNEKLFFGSGTQLSVL.

DNA for the CDR3: TGTGCCAGCAGTCAAAGGACATCGAGAAACACCATATATTTT. Its protein is CASSQRTSRNTIYF. The J gene is TRBJ1-3, the V gene TRBV2; maybe TRBD1 (5 bases). V lost 5 bases to trimming and J lost 5 bases, with 13 bases between them. Germline values: CDR1 SNHLY, CDR2 FYNNEI. This CDR3 has 14 residues.

This clonotype showed up just a few times. The gene calls are TRBV10-1 and TRBJ1-1; 9 bases map to TRBD1. J lost 5 bases, V lost 0 bases, and 7 bases had no gene match. Germline CDR1 WNHNN, CDR2 SYGVQD (reference sequence). This CDR3 region has 16 residues. This CDR3 reads CASSESKTGGITEAFF. CDR3 coding DNA: TGCGCCAGCAGTGAGTCTAAGACAGGGGGTATTACTGAAGCTTTCTTT.

The gene calls are TRBV20-1 and TRBJ1-5; a weak D match, TRBD1 (6 bases). Deletions cut 1 base from V and 2 bases from J, with 9 bases between. The CDR3 consists of 14 residues. CDR1 and CDR2 from the germline V gene are DFQATT and SNEGSKA (reference sequence). DNA of the CDR3: TGCAGTGCTAGAGGGACAGAGGGCAATCAGCCCCAGCATTTT. This codes for CSARGTEGNQPQHF.

This clonotype has only a few counts. J is TRBJ2-3 and V is TRBV2; 7 bases map to TRBD1. J lost 0 bases, V lost 7 bases, and 7 bases had no gene match. CDR1 SNHLY and CDR2 FYNNEI come from the germline V gene. This CDR3 is built from 15 residues. The CDR3 DNA reads TGTGCCAGCAAGAGAACAGGGGCGAGCACAGATACGCAGTATTTT. It encodes CASKRTGASTDTQYF.